This TCR beta chain appears in the sequencing data of a study of CD8+ T cells in alopecia areata (dated by TCRdb to the late 2010s). Study-level background: The study used high-throughput TCRbeta sequencing to examine T cell clonal expansion in alopecia areata, in both the C3H/HeJ mouse model and human patients. Human TCRbeta sequencing covered scalp tissue and sorted CD4+ and CD8+ peripheral blood T cells from patchy and totalis/universalis alopecia areata patients and healthy controls. Scalp clonality was compared among normal scalp (n=4), patchy alopecia areata scalp (n=8), and alopecia totalis/universalis scalp (n=8). RNA was extracted with the PAXgene miRNA kit for fixed scalp, the miRNeasy kit for PBMCs, and the RNeasy kit for mouse skin. Amplification of TCRbeta CDR3 regions was done by immunoSEQ multiplex PCR using 35 Vbeta forward primers and 13 Jbeta reverse primers.

In regard to this clone: What antigen it recognizes has not been identified. Base qualities are missing; no much larger clone stands one base away.

The library was built by means of the immunoSEQ multiplex PCR assay. RNA was extracted from all samples and reverse transcribed into cDNA as template for TCR sequencing. SuperScript III was used for first-strand cDNA synthesis, primed with a 2:1 mix of oligo-dT and random hexamers. A synthetic immune receptor repertoire was used to measure amplification bias, and any remaining bias was corrected computationally. The published analysis was carried out like this. Raw reads were preprocessed for error removal, and CDR3 was defined according to IMGT conventions as running from the conserved cysteine to phenylalanine. Clonality was computed by normalizing Shannon entropy by log2 of the number of productive unique TCRs and subtracting the result from 1. Whether each scalp clone was CD4 or CD8 was inferred by checking scalp TCRbeta sequences against the CD4 and CD8 repertoires from sorted blood. In its TCRdb copy, this immuneACCESS table keeps in-frame sequences only and misses some clones. Where compared with another copy, unresolved V genes explain less than half of these, and the others have no known cause. That table is the source of V, J and clone size, and D and trimming were worked out from the DNA. The sample table records about 120,000 clones; 40% to 55% of these occur just once. The ten largest clones capture about 10% of the sample.

Broader findings and caveats from the paper: Shared TCR sequences between patients were less evident than in mice, which may be partly attributable to HLA diversity in the patient population. Higher clonality and more expanded CD8+ clones were observed in lesional scalp than in normal scalp, particularly in alopecia totalis/universalis, a finding suggestive of antigenic drive. Scalp TCR repertoire analysis is complicated because resident alphabeta T cells in normal human skin are also sequenced, whereas mouse skin is dominated by gammadelta T cells.

Lesional scalp punch biopsies and peripheral blood were obtained from alopecia areata patients. After PBMCs were isolated by density centrifugation and stained for CD3, CD4 and CD8, a FACSAria was used to sort CD4+ and CD8+ T cells. Untreated alopecia areata patients were recruited as part of a multicenter biomarker study. In five patients from the biomarker study, blood CD8+ T cells were sorted further into NKG2D-low and NKG2D-high fractions. Cut back by 4 bases and 3 bases, the V and J ends lie 9 bases apart. The germline V gene sets CDR1 to SQVTM and CDR2 to ANQGSEA. Including cysteine and phenylalanine, the CDR3 has 12 amino acids. Kept here is only the CDR3 DNA, which spans 36 bases and is read in frame from base 1.

The TCR was taken from a human donor with alopecia areata. The specimen sequenced was NKG2D-low CD8+ T cells sorted from blood. The label giving this sample's cell subset or site can be read as: sorted CD8+ NKG2D-low blood T cells. The sequence joins TRBV29-1 to TRBJ1-1; the D gene is unclear. The CDR3: CSVVSRYTEAFF. The DNA sequence follows: TGCAGCGTTGTCAGTCGATACACTGAAGCTTTCTTT.